This TCR beta chain comes out of a study of blood T cell repertoires in COVID-19. Repertoires were generated with immunoSEQ multiplex PCR, while TCRdb's copy carries only in-frame clones and drops some. This sample carries about 410,000 clones, about 89% of them seen once, and the ten largest clones take 1.5% to 1.8%. Germline lookup yields CDR1 SGHRS and CDR2 YFSETQ. Trimming cost V 4 bases and J 2 bases; bases outside gene matches: 5. The CDR3 length is 15 residues. The V and J genes are TRBV5-1 and TRBJ1-4; 7 nucleotides line up with TRBD1. This clonotype was sampled from a woman in her 40s with COVID-19, enrolled during active disease. What was sequenced was peripheral blood. The CDR3 DNA reads TGCGCCAGCAGCCCGACAGGGCCCACTAATGAAAAACTGTTTTTT. Translated: CASSPTGPTNEKLFF. Drawing the rest from reference TRBV5-1 and TRBJ1-4, the complete variable domain is KAGVTQTPRYLIKTRGQQVTLSCSPISGHRSVSWYQQTPGQGLQFLFEYFSETQRNKGNFPGRFSGRQFSNSRSEMNVSTLELGDSALYLCASSPTGPTNEKLFFGSGTQLSVL.